One and the same sample provided the 22 T cell receptor beta chains below, sequenced in a study of blood T cell repertoires in COVID-19. Profiling relied on immunoSEQ multiplex PCR, and the TCRdb table lists in-frame clones only, not all of them. Altogether about 230,000 clones are present, just under 90% being singletons, with the ten largest covering around 4%. The sequenced material came from PBMCs or T cells enriched from blood (not recorded which). All receptors derive from a woman in her 30s with acute COVID-19.

The chain carries TRBV5-1 and TRBJ2-7, with 10 bases fitting TRBD2. After removal of 8 bases from V and 3 bases from J, the junction contained 5 bases not matched to a gene. The CDR3 extends over 13 amino acids. CDR1 and CDR2 from the germline V gene are SGHRS and YFSETQ. The CDR3 DNA reads as TGCGCCAGTAGGACTAGCGGAAACTACGAGCAGTACTTC. Translated, it gives CASRTSGNYEQYF. The full variable domain, rest sourced from reference TRBV5-1 and TRBJ2-7, is KAGVTQTPRYLIKTRGQQVTLSCSPISGHRSVSWYQQTPGQGLQFLFEYFSETQRNKGNFPGRFSGRQFSNSRSEMNVSTLELGDSALYLCASRTSGNYEQYFGPGTRLTVT.

The chain joins TRBV2 to TRBJ2-7, with 7 bases fitting TRBD2. Germline values: CDR1 SNHLY, CDR2 FYNNEI. The CDR3 is 14 residues long. V dropped 7 bases and J dropped 7; count of bases not matched to a gene: 13. For the CDR3, the DNA is TGTGCCAGCAAATTTCAGAGCGGGATCGGGGAGCAGTACTTC. The encoded protein is CASKFQSGIGEQYF.

This clone occurred many times. The chain uses TRBV5-1 and TRBJ2-7; 9 bases agree with TRBD1. The CDR3 has 15 amino acids. V lost 0 bases to trimming and J lost 5 bases; unmatched junction nucleotides: 6. Germline V CDR1 and CDR2: SGHRS, YFSETQ. The CDR3 DNA reads TGCGCCAGCAGCTTGGACAGGGGGCTAAACGACGAGCAGTACTTC. The encoded protein is CASSLDRGLNDEQYF. The whole variable domain, filled in from reference TRBV5-1 and TRBJ2-7, reads KAGVTQTPRYLIKTRGQQVTLSCSPISGHRSVSWYQQTPGQGLQFLFEYFSETQRNKGNFPGRFSGRQFSNSRSEMNVSTLELGDSALYLCASSLDRGLNDEQYFGPGTRLTVT.

CDR3 in DNA: TGTGCCAGCAGGGAGTCCATTGCTTCACCCCTCCACTTT. Its protein is CASRESIASPLHF. The rearrangement uses TRBV6-5 and TRBJ1-6; D uncertain. CDR1 is MNHEY, CDR2 SVGAGI, per germline. CDR3 length equals 13 residues. With 6 bases removed from V and 9 bases from J, the gap between germline ends came to 12 bases.

This clone was seen a single time. The chain carries TRBV10-2 and TRBJ1-1; a weak D match, TRBD1 (6 bases). CDR3 length equals 15 residues. Germline V gene data show CDR1 as WSHSY and CDR2 as SAAADI. The V end lost 5 bases, the J end lost 1 base, and 14 bases lay between the germline ends. CDR3 sequence (DNA): TGCGCCAGCAGTAGCTTGACAGGCGAGAACACTGAAGCTTTCTTT. Residues: CASSSLTGENTEAFF.

As DNA, the CDR3 is TGTGCCAGCAGCGCGAGCGGGGGGGGCAACAATGAGCAGTTCTTC. Its protein is CASSASGGGNNEQFF. The chain carries TRBV9 and TRBJ2-1; TRBD2 aligns across 10 bases. CDR1 is SGDLS and CDR2 is YYNGEE in the germline V gene. The CDR3 consists of 15 residues. J was trimmed by 5 bases and V by 3 bases; bases with no gene match: 5. The full variable domain, completed using reference TRBV9 and TRBJ2-1, is DSGVTQTPKHLITATGQRVTLRCSPRSGDLSVYWYQQSLDQGLQFLIQYYNGEERAKGNILERFSAQQFPDLHSELNLSSLELGDSALYFCASSASGGGNNEQFFGPGTRLTVL.

The chain uses TRBV19 and TRBJ2-7; maybe TRBD1 (5 bases). This CDR3 is 13 amino acids long. Germline CDR1 LNHDA, CDR2 SQIVND (reference sequence). The V gene lost 4 bases and the J gene lost 2 bases, with 9 bases spanning the gap. The CDR3 loop reads CASSTTAAYEQYF. The DNA of the CDR3 is TGTGCCAGTAGTACGACAGCCGCCTACGAGCAGTACTTC.

This chain links TRBV4-3 with TRBJ1-6; a possible D gene is TRBD1 (5 bases). V was cut by 0 bases and J by 7 bases, with 10 bases left in between. This CDR3 spans 15 amino acids. Germline CDR1 and CDR2: LGHNA and YSLEER. This CDR3 reads CASSQDDRPNSPLHF. The CDR3 coding sequence is TGCGCCAGCAGCCAAGACGACAGACCAAATTCACCCCTCCACTTT.

The chain couples TRBV28 to TRBJ1-5, with D maybe TRBD1 (6 bases). Germline values: CDR1 MDHEN, CDR2 SYDVKM. The CDR3 has 16 residues. The V gene lost 7 bases and the J gene lost 2 bases, with 18 bases spanning the gap. CDR3 nucleotide sequence: TGTGCCAGCATCGCCGGGACACCGAAGGGCAATCAGCCCCAGCATTTT. It translates to CASIAGTPKGNQPQHF.

The genes are TRBV20-1 and TRBJ1-6; D remains ambiguous. There are 11 residues in the CDR3. CDR1 and CDR2 (germline): DFQATT, SNEGSKA (reference sequence). V lost 1 base, J lost 15 bases, and 10 bases lay in between. CDR3 residues: CSARARSVLHF. The CDR3 nucleotides read TGCAGTGCTAGAGCTAGGAGTGTCCTCCACTTT.

The chain is built from TRBV28 and TRBJ1-2; possibly TRBD1 for D (5 bases). Per the germline V gene, CDR1 is MDHEN and CDR2 is SYDVKM. Trimming pared 4 bases from V and 3 bases from J, leaving 12 bases between. This CDR3 has 14 amino acids. For the CDR3, the DNA is TGTGCCAGCAGTTCGACAGCTCACGACTATGGCTACACCTTC. Translated, it gives CASSSTAHDYGYTF.

V and J are TRBV5-1 and TRBJ2-2; a weak D match, TRBD1 (5 bases). This CDR3 region has 16 residues. Germline CDR1 is SGHRS and CDR2 is YFSETQ. Deletions cut 1 base from V and 1 base from J, with 11 bases between. The CDR3, as DNA: TGCGCCAGCAGCTTGACATGGGGCGGGAACACCGGGGAGCTGTTTTTT. This sequence encodes CASSLTWGGNTGELFF.

This chain connects TRBV30 to TRBJ1-5, with D perhaps matching TRBD1 (5 bases). The CDR3 length is 14 residues. Trimming stripped 0 bases from V and 4 bases from J, with 10 bases between. The germline V gene has CDR1 GTSNPN and CDR2 SVGIG (reference sequence). As DNA, the CDR3 is TGTGCCTGGAGTGTAAGAGCAGGGAATCAGCCCCAGCATTTT. Protein product: CAWSVRAGNQPQHF. Full variable domain (missing parts from reference TRBV30 and TRBJ1-5): SQTIHQWPATLVQPVGSPLSLECTVEGTSNPNLYWYRQAAGRGLQLLFYSVGIGQISSEVPQNLSASRPQDRQFILSSKKLLLSDSGFYLCAWSVRAGNQPQHFGDGTRLSIL.

CDR3 DNA sequence: TGCGCCAGCAGCATACAGGGGGCATACACTGAAGCTTTCTTT. This gives the protein CASSIQGAYTEAFF. V is TRBV5-1 and J is TRBJ1-1, with 9 bases aligning to TRBD1. The V segment lost 4 bases and the J segment 3 bases; nucleotides outside the gene matches: 4. This CDR3 comprises 14 residues. Germline loops: CDR1 SGHRS, CDR2 YFSETQ.

The DNA of the CDR3 is TGTGCCAGCAGCGTAGACCCGGGTTCTAATGAAAAACTGTTTTTT. This gives the protein CASSVDPGSNEKLFF. J is TRBJ1-4 and V is TRBV9; D uncertain. V gave up 0 bases and J gave up 3 bases, with 9 bases separating them. This CDR3 is built from 15 residues. From germline, CDR1 is SGDLS and CDR2 YYNGEE.

V and J are TRBV29-1 and TRBJ2-3; 7 bases are a match to TRBD1. V dropped 8 bases and J dropped 1; count of bases not matched to a gene: 6. The CDR3 sequence is 13 residues long. The germline gives CDR1 SQVTM, CDR2 ANQGSEA. CDR3 region: CSSQGWGTDTQYF. The CDR3 DNA follows: TGCAGCTCACAGGGGTGGGGCACAGATACGCAGTATTTT.

The chain employs TRBV6-5 and TRBJ1-2; 7 bases fit TRBD1. Losses at the gene ends were 0 bases for V and 0 bases for J; bases not matched to a gene: 4. CDR3 length equals 16 residues. The germline CDR1 and CDR2 sequences are MNHEY and SVGAGI. The CDR3: CASSYSRTGANYGYTF. The CDR3, as DNA: TGTGCCAGCAGTTACTCCAGGACAGGCGCTAACTATGGCTACACCTTC.

The CDR3 reads CASSLESQGNTIYF. The CDR3 DNA reads as TGTGCCAGCAGCTTAGAGTCACAGGGAAACACCATATATTTT. The chain recombines TRBV11-2 with TRBJ1-3; D not certain. Germline assignment: CDR1 SGHAT and CDR2 FQNNGV. This CDR3 region has 14 residues. The V end was cut by 0 bases, the J end by 4 bases, with 7 bases between.

This chain connects TRBV7-2 to TRBJ1-6; no reliable D call. The CDR3 is made up of 15 amino acids. The V end lost 1 base, the J end lost 5 bases, and 9 bases lay between the germline ends. Germline values: CDR1 SGHTA, CDR2 FQGNSA. CDR3: CASSLGLRHNSPLHF. The CDR3 DNA follows: TGTGCCAGCAGCTTAGGTCTACGTCATAATTCACCCCTCCACTTT.

Only one count was recorded for this clone. The rearrangement links TRBV9 to TRBJ2-1; TRBD2 matches 12 bases. Looked up from germline, CDR1 is SGDLS and CDR2 is YYNGEE. The V segment lost 0 bases and the J segment 7 bases; nucleotides outside the gene matches: 2. This CDR3 contains 15 residues. The CDR3 DNA reads TGTGCCAGCAGCGTAGGGACTAGCGGGGTGAATGAGCAGTTCTTC. Translation: CASSVGTSGVNEQFF.

This clone was counted a single time. This chain connects TRBV30 to TRBJ1-6; unclear D gene. Germline V gives CDR1 GTSNPN, CDR2 SVGIG (reference sequence). The V end was cut by 4 bases, the J end by 9 bases, with 13 bases between. The CDR3 has 13 amino acids. CDR3 nucleotide sequence: TGTGCCTGGATCTCAACCCCGGGTTCACCCCTCCACTTT. Translating gives CAWISTPGSPLHF.

V and J are TRBV29-1 and TRBJ2-1; TRBD2 aligns across 14 bases. Trimming cost V 6 bases and J 0 bases; bases outside gene matches: 7. The CDR3 extends over 17 amino acids. From germline, CDR1 is SQVTM and CDR2 ANQGSEA. The CDR3 protein is CSVDGLAGGSSYNEQFF. CDR3 DNA sequence: TGCAGCGTGGATGGACTAGCGGGGGGTTCCTCCTACAATGAGCAGTTCTTC.